This TCR beta chain was identified in a study of blood T cell repertoires in COVID-19. Study-wide context: Collection of acute and convalescent COVID-19 samples took place in the United States, Italy and Spain.

Produced via immunoSEQ multiplex PCR; TCRdb's table is partial and in-frame only. The data show more than 450,000 clones, around 87% seen once. Participants, about 18 to 89 years old, spanned 25 or so US areas. Cohort 3 donors were reported recovered after two negative PCRs, clearance, or symptom resolution. This CDR3 spans 13 amino acids. Per the germline V gene, CDR1 is MGHDK and CDR2 is SYGVNS. V was trimmed by 4 bases and J by 3 bases, leaving 9 bases between them. The clonotype originates from a woman younger than 30 who had recovered from COVID-19. The chain joins TRBV25-1 to TRBJ1-2, with a possible D match to TRBD1 (5 bases). The specimen sequenced was PBMCs or T cells enriched from blood (not recorded which). In nucleotides, the CDR3 is TGTGCCAGCAGTGTGACAGAACACTATGGCTACACCTTC. Translated: CASSVTEHYGYTF.